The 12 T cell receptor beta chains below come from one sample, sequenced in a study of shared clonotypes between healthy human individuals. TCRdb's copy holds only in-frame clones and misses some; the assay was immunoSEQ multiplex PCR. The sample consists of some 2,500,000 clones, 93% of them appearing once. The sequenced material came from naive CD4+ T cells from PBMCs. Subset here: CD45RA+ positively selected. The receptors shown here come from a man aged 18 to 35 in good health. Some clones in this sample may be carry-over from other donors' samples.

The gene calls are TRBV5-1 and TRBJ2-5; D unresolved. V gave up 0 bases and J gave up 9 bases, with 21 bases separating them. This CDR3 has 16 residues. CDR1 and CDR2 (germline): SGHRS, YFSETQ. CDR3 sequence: CASSLAVSRVGSAQYF. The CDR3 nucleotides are TGCGCCAGCAGCTTGGCCGTCTCCAGAGTCGGGTCGGCCCAGTACTTC.

The DNA for the CDR3 is TGTGCCAGCAGCCAAGTTCGGGGACTAGCGGACAATGAGCAGTTCTTC. Residues: CASSQVRGLADNEQFF. V and J are TRBV4-2 and TRBJ2-1, with 11 bases fitting TRBD2. The CDR3 consists of 16 residues. Trimming cost V 1 base and J 5 bases; bases outside gene matches: 4. CDR1 is LGHNA and CDR2 is YNFKEQ in the germline V gene.

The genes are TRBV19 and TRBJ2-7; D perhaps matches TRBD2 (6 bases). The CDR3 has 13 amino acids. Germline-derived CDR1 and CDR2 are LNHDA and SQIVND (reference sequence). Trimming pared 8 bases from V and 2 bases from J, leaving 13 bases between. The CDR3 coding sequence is TGTGCCAGTTCTGGGCGGGACCCCTACGAGCAGTACTTC. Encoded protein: CASSGRDPYEQYF.

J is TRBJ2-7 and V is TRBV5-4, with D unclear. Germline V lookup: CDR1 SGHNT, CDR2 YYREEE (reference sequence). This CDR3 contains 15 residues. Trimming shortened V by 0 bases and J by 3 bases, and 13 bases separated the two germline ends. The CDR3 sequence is CASSLAQPRGYEQYF. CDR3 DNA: TGTGCCAGCAGCTTGGCCCAGCCCAGAGGCTACGAGCAGTACTTC.

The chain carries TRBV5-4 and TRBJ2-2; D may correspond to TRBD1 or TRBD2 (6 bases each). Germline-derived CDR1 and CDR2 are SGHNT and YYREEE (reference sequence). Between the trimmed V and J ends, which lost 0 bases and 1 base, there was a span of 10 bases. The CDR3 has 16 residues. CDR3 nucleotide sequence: TGTGCCAGCAGCTTGGAGGGGGGACTGAACACCGGGGAGCTGTTTTTT. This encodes CASSLEGGLNTGELFF.

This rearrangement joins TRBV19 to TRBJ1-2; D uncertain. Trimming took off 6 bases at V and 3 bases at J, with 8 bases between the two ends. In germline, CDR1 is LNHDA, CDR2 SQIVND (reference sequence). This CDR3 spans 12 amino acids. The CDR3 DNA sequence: TGTGCCAGTAGAGGGTATGACTATGGCTACACCTTC. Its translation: CASRGYDYGYTF. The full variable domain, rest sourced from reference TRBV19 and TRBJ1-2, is DGGITQSPKYLFRKEGQNVTLSCEQNLNHDAMYWYRQDPGQGLRLIYYSQIVNDFQKGDIAEGYSVSREKKESFPLTVTSAQKNPTAFYLCASRGYDYGYTFGSGTRLTVV.

The chain's CDR3 is CASSTRGGGNQPQHF. CDR3 in DNA: TGTGCCAGCAGTACCAGGGGTGGAGGTAATCAGCCCCAGCATTTT. The chain couples TRBV28 to TRBJ1-5, with D possibly being TRBD1 (6 bases). CDR1 and CDR2 from the germline V gene are MDHEN and SYDVKM. Trimming cost V 5 bases and J 4 bases, with 15 bases left between them. This CDR3 is built from 15 residues.

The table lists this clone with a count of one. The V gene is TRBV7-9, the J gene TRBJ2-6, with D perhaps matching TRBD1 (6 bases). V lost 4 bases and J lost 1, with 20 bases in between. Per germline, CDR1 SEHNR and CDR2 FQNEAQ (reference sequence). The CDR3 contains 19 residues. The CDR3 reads CASSSVRTDNKSGANVLTF. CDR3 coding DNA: TGTGCCAGCAGCTCCGTCCGGACAGACAATAAGTCTGGGGCCAACGTCCTGACTTTC.

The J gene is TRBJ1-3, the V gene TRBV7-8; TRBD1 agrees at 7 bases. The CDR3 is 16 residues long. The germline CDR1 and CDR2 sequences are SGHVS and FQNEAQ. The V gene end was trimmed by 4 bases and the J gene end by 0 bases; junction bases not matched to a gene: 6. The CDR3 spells CASSYGTANSGNTIYF. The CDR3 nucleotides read TGTGCCAGCAGCTACGGGACAGCCAACTCTGGAAACACCATATATTTT.

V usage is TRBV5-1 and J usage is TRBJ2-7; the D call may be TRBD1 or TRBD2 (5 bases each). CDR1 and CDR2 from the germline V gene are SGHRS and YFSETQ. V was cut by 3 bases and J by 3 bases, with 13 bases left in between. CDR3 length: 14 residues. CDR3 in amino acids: CASSSSRDVYEQYF. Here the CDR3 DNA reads TGCGCCAGCAGCTCGTCCCGGGACGTCTACGAGCAGTACTTC.

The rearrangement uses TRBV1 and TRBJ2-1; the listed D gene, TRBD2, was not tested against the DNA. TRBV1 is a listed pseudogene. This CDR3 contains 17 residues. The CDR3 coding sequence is TGCACCAGCAGCCCGAGACTAGCGTTGACGGTTAACCATGAGCAGTTCTTC. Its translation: CTSSPRLALTVNHEQFF.

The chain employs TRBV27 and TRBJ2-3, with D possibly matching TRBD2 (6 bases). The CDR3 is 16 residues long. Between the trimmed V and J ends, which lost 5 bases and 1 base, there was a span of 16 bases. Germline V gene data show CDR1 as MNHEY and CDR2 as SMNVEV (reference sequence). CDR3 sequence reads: CASSGGRGFGTDTQYF. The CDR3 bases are TGTGCCAGCAGTGGTGGGCGGGGTTTCGGCACAGATACGCAGTATTTT.